These 20 T cell receptor beta chains share one sample of origin, sequenced in a study of blood T cell repertoires in COVID-19. Sequencing was performed with immunoSEQ multiplex PCR; in TCRdb, only in-frame clones are kept and a portion is missing. The data contain around 200,000 clones, 65% to 85% of them singletons. The sequenced sample consisted of peripheral blood. These receptors all stem from a man aged 50 or older with active or convalescent COVID-19.

This rearrangement joins TRBV5-1 to TRBJ1-1, with a weak D call TRBD1 (5 bases). Germline V lookup: CDR1 SGHRS, CDR2 YFSETQ. V shed 3 bases and J shed 3 bases, with 9 bases lying between them. CDR3 length equals 13 residues. The CDR3 protein is CASSSRQYTEAFF. CDR3 DNA sequence: TGCGCCAGCAGCTCTCGACAGTACACTGAAGCTTTCTTT. The whole variable domain, remainder taken from reference TRBV5-1 and TRBJ1-1, is KAGVTQTPRYLIKTRGQQVTLSCSPISGHRSVSWYQQTPGQGLQFLFEYFSETQRNKGNFPGRFSGRQFSNSRSEMNVSTLELGDSALYLCASSSRQYTEAFFGQGTRLTVV.

The chain couples TRBV7-8 to TRBJ2-5; TRBD2 agrees at 14 bases. Looked up from germline, CDR1 is SGHVS and CDR2 is FQNEAQ. The CDR3 length is 17 residues. The V gene end was trimmed by 4 bases and the J gene end by 7 bases; junction bases not matched to a gene: 11. The CDR3 DNA is TGTGCCAGCAGCTCAGCACAGGGACTAGCGGGGGTTGGGACCCAGTACTTC. Translated, it gives CASSSAQGLAGVGTQYF.

The DNA of the CDR3 is TGTGCCAGCAGCCGGGGCGGGGTGAACACTGAAGCTTTCTTT. Translated: CASSRGGVNTEAFF. This sequence joins TRBV7-2 and TRBJ1-1; a possible D gene is TRBD1 (5 bases). This CDR3 is 14 amino acids long. From germline, CDR1 is SGHTA and CDR2 FQGNSA. V lost 5 bases and J 0 bases, leaving 10 bases between the germline ends.

J is TRBJ2-7 and V is TRBV3-1 (or the pseudogene TRBV3-2), with D perhaps TRBD1 (5 bases). This CDR3 is built from 14 residues. Germline CDR1 and CDR2: LGHDT and YNNKEL (reference sequence). Trimming took 6 bases from V and 0 from J, leaving 12 bases between them. CDR3 region: CASSPTEYSYEQYF. The CDR3 DNA is TGTGCCAGCAGTCCGACAGAATACTCCTACGAGCAGTACTTC.

V usage is TRBV25-1 and J usage is TRBJ1-4; 8 positions match TRBD1. The CDR3 extends over 16 amino acids. V trimming: 0 bases; J trimming: 7 bases; junction bases outside the gene matches: 7. Germline values: CDR1 MGHDK, CDR2 SYGVNS. The DNA for the CDR3 is TGTGCCAGCAGTGAATATTCAGGGGGCGCATCTGAAAAACTGTTTTTT. This codes for CASSEYSGGASEKLFF.

The gene calls are TRBV5-4 and TRBJ1-3; TRBD1 might be the D (5 bases). The CDR3 sequence is 16 residues long. Trimming stripped 4 bases from V and 0 bases from J, with 14 bases between. Per the germline V gene, CDR1 is SGHNT and CDR2 is YYREEE (reference sequence). CDR3 amino acids: CASSDQGDFSGNTIYF. The CDR3 nucleotides read TGTGCCAGCAGCGACCAAGGGGATTTCTCTGGAAACACCATATATTTT.

The rearrangement joins TRBV4-1 to TRBJ1-3; D gene uncertain. From germline, CDR1 is MGHRA and CDR2 YSYEKL. Trimming pared 1 base from V and 3 bases from J, leaving 7 bases between. The CDR3 runs to 14 residues. Written as DNA, the CDR3 is TGCGCCAGCAGCCAAGGTGGCCGTGGAAACACCATATATTTT. Protein sequence: CASSQGGRGNTIYF.

The chain combines TRBV7-9 with TRBJ2-1; 11 nucleotides agree with TRBD2. Germline V gives CDR1 SEHNR, CDR2 FQNEAQ (reference sequence). CDR3 length: 18 amino acids. With 2 bases clipped from V and 0 bases from J, the junction kept 6 bases outside the gene matches. CDR3 bases: TGTGCCAGCAGCTTACAAACTAGCGGGGGTTACTCCTACAATGAGCAGTTCTTC. It yields the protein CASSLQTSGGYSYNEQFF.

Points on this clone: The same CDR3 can be traced to other DNA sequences in this sample. The rearrangement links TRBV9 to TRBJ2-2, with 11 positions matching TRBD1. CDR1 SGDLS and CDR2 YYNGEE come from the germline V gene. Trimming cost V 0 bases and J 5 bases; bases outside gene matches: 3. The CDR3 extends over 16 amino acids. The CDR3 nucleotides are TGTGCCAGCAGCGTAGGTGGGACAGGGGGTACCGGGGAGCTGTTTTTT. Amino acid sequence: CASSVGGTGGTGELFF.

The CDR3 nucleotides read TGTGCTAGTGGTTTGGGTGAGGCTGAAGATACGCAGTATTTT. Translation: CASGLGEAEDTQYF. This chain links TRBV12-5 with TRBJ2-3; D remains unclear. Germline-derived CDR1 and CDR2 are LGHNT and FRNRAP. Trimming removed 1 base from V and 5 bases from J, with 10 bases in between. The CDR3 contains 14 residues. Based on the CDR3 plus reference TRBV12-5 and TRBJ2-3, the full variable domain is DARVTQTPRHKVTEMGQEVTMRCQPILGHNTVFWYRQTMMQGLELLAYFRNRAPLDDSGMPKDRFSAEMPDATLATLKIQPSEPRDSAVYFCASGLGEAEDTQYFGPGTRLTVL.

The V gene is TRBV25-1, the J gene TRBJ1-2; TRBD1 agrees at 10 bases. This CDR3 contains 15 residues. After removal of 2 bases from V and 8 bases from J, the junction contained 8 bases not matched to a gene. Germline V gives CDR1 MGHDK, CDR2 SYGVNS. The chain's CDR3 is CASSEPGQGLWGYTF. The CDR3 region has the DNA TGTGCCAGCAGTGAACCGGGACAGGGGCTCTGGGGCTACACCTTC.

V gene TRBV5-4 combines with J gene TRBJ1-5; no reliable D call. The CDR3 contains 14 residues. V lost 0 bases and J 2 bases, leaving 6 bases between the germline ends. CDR1 is SGHNT, CDR2 YYREEE, per germline (reference sequence). CDR3 sequence (DNA): TGTGCCAGCAGCTTGGGTGTAGGCAATCAGCCCCAGCATTTT. Translating it yields CASSLGVGNQPQHF.

This chain connects TRBV6-6 to TRBJ1-1; a weak D match, TRBD1 (6 bases). Germline V gene data show CDR1 as MNHNY and CDR2 as SVGAGI (reference sequence). CDR3 size: 15 residues. Trimming removed 4 bases from V and 1 base from J, with 13 bases in between. The DNA of the CDR3 is TGTGCCAGCAGTTCACCGGGACAAACGAACACTGAAGCTTTCTTT. Encoded protein: CASSSPGQTNTEAFF.

The rearrangement links TRBV23-1 to TRBJ1-5; D is possibly TRBD1 (5 bases). TRBV23-1 is known as an ORF, though its function is uncertain. Trimming took off 0 bases at V and 2 bases at J, with 23 bases between the two ends. This CDR3 spans 20 amino acids. CDR3 sequence reads: CASSQSHLGARIRGNQPQHF. CDR3 DNA: TGCGCCAGCAGTCAATCGCATTTAGGGGCACGGATTCGGGGCAATCAGCCCCAGCATTTT.

V and J are TRBV30 and TRBJ2-7, with 7 nucleotides matching TRBD1. The CDR3 has 13 amino acids. V was clipped by 5 bases and J by 3 bases; unmatched bases: 7. Germline CDR1 reads GTSNPN; CDR2 reads SVGIG (reference sequence). The CDR3 loop reads CAWSVGDSYEQYF. DNA for the CDR3: TGTGCCTGGTCCGTAGGGGACAGCTACGAGCAGTACTTC.

The chain combines TRBV4-1 with TRBJ2-3, with 10 bases matching TRBD2. Germline V gives CDR1 MGHRA, CDR2 YSYEKL. After removal of 1 base from V and 5 bases from J, the junction contained 3 bases not matched to a gene. The CDR3 extends over 15 amino acids. For the CDR3, the DNA is TGCGCCAGCAGCCAAGGCAGCGGGGGGGGAGATACGCAGTATTTT. Translation: CASSQGSGGGDTQYF.

A remark on this clone: Different DNA sequences within this sample yield the same CDR3. V is TRBV18 and J is TRBJ2-7, with a tentative D call TRBD2 (6 bases). Deletions cut 3 bases from V and 2 bases from J, with 8 bases between. This CDR3 is 13 amino acids long. Germline V gene lookup returns CDR1 KGHSH and CDR2 LQKENI. The DNA for the CDR3 is TGTGCCAGCTCACCTTCGGGGGCCTACGAGCAGTACTTC. It is translated as CASSPSGAYEQYF.

This clone has only a few counts. The J gene is TRBJ2-1, the V gene TRBV2, with 7 bases matching TRBD2. V shed 8 bases and J 2 bases; nucleotides not matched to a gene: 3. The V gene's germline CDR1 is SNHLY and CDR2 FYNNEI. The CDR3 sequence is 13 residues long. CDR3 nucleotides: TGTGCCAGCCAGGCGGGGGCCTACAATGAGCAGTTCTTC. This sequence encodes CASQAGAYNEQFF.

This clone has a single count. The chain is built from TRBV6-2 or TRBV6-3 and TRBJ1-2, with D perhaps matching TRBD1 (6 bases). There are 14 residues in the CDR3. V was cut by 2 bases and J by 2 bases, with 9 bases left in between. Germline CDR1 is MNHEY and CDR2 is SVGEGT. DNA of the CDR3: TGTGCCAGCAGTTACGCAGACAGGAACTATGGCTACACCTTC. Protein: CASSYADRNYGYTF.

CDR3 coding DNA: TGTGCCAGCAGCTGGGGGGGTACGGCTAACTATGGCTACACCTTC. This codes for CASSWGGTANYGYTF. The chain couples TRBV5-8 to TRBJ1-2; tentatively, D is TRBD1 (5 bases). V was shortened by 3 bases and J by 0 bases, with 12 bases between the two germline ends. This CDR3 has 15 amino acids. Germline CDR1 is SGHTS and CDR2 is YDEGEE.